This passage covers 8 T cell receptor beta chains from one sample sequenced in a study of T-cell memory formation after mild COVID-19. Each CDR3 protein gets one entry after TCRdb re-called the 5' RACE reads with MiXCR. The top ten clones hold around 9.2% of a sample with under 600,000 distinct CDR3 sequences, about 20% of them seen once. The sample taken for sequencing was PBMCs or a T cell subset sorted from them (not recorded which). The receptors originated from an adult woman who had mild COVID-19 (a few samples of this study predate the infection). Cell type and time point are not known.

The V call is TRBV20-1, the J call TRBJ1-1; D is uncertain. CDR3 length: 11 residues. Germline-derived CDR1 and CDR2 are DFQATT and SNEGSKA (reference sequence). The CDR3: CRTRQNTEAFF. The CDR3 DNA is TGCAGGACCCGACAGAACACTGAAGCTTTCTTT.

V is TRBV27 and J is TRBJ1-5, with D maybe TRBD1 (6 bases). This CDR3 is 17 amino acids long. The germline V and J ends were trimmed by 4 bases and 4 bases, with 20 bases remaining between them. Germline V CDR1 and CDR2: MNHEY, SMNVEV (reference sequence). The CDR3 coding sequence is TGTGCCAGCAGTTCTTACGCAGGGGTGGAACTTAATCAGCCCCAGCATTTT. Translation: CASSSYAGVELNQPQHF.

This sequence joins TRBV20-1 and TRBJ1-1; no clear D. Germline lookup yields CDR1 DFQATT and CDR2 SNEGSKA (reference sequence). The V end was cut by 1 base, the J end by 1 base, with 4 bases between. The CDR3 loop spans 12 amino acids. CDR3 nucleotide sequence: TGCAGTGCTAGAGCCGGGAACACTGAAGCTTTCTTT. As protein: CSARAGNTEAFF.

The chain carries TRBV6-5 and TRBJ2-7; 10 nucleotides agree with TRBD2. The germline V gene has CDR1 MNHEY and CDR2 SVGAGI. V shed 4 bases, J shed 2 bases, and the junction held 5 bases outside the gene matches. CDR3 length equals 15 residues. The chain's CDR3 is CASSFGLAAPYEQYF. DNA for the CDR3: TGTGCCAGCAGTTTCGGACTAGCGGCCCCCTACGAGCAGTACTTC.

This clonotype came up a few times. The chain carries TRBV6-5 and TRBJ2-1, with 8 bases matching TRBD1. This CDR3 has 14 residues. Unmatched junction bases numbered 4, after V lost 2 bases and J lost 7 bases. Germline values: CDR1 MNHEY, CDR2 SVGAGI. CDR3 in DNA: TGTGCCAGCAGTTACAACAACAGGGGGAATGAGCAGTTCTTC. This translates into CASSYNNRGNEQFF.

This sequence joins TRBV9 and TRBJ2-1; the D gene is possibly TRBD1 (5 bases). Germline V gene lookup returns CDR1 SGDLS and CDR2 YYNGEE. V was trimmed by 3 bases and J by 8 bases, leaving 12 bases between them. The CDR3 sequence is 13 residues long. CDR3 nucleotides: TGTGCCAGCAGCGGGGGCCCGTTTGATGAGCAGTTCTTC. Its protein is CASSGGPFDEQFF.

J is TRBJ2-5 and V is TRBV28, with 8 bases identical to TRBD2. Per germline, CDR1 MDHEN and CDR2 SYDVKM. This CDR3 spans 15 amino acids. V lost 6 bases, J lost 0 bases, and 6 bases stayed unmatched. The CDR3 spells CASRRASGYQETQYF. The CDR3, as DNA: TGTGCCAGCAGGAGGGCTAGCGGGTACCAAGAGACCCAGTACTTC. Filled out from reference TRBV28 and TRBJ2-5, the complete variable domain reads DVKVTQSSRYLVKRTGEKVFLECVQDMDHENMFWYRQDPGLGLRLIYFSYDVKMKEKGDIPEGYSVSREKKERFSLILESASTNQTSMYLCASRRASGYQETQYFGPGTRLLVL.

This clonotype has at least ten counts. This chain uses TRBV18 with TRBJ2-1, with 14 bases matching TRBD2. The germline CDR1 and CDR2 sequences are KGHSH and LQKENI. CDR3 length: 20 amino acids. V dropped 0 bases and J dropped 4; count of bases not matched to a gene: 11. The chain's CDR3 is CASSPPETSGRADRYNEQFF. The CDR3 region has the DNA TGTGCCAGCTCACCACCGGAGACTAGCGGGAGGGCCGATCGGTACAATGAGCAGTTCTTC.